Below, 8 T cell receptor beta chains from the same sample are listed, as sequenced in a study of beta chain features in type 1 diabetes. Study-wide points: Moderate but significant shortening of TCRB CDR3s was recorded in all four CD4+ subsets from Type 1 diabetes patients.

Antigen specificity for these receptors is unknown. The sequenced template was cDNA made from the entire isolated RNA. Sequenced by immunoSEQ multiplex PCR; TCRdb stores in-frame clones only, minus some. The data contain a few hundred thousand clones, around 16% of them singletons. Sequences were obtained from naive CD4+ T cells from blood. The receptors were sampled from a man aged 25-45 years with type 1 diabetes.

This clone was counted a single time. The chain has TRBV28 and TRBJ2-5; no clear D gene. Trimming took off 2 bases at V and 4 bases at J, with 8 bases between the two ends. This CDR3 is built from 13 residues. Germline V lookup: CDR1 MDHEN, CDR2 SYDVKM. The CDR3 nucleotides read TGTGCCAGCAGTTTAAGAGTGAGAGAGACCCAGTACTTC. Its translation: CASSLRVRETQYF.

The V and J genes are TRBV5-1 and TRBJ2-3; D not certain. CDR1 and CDR2 from the germline V gene are SGHRS and YFSETQ. The CDR3 has 13 residues. Trimming took 0 bases from V and 4 from J, leaving 6 bases between them. The CDR3, as DNA: TGCGCCAGCAGCTTGGCTGGGGCAGATACGCAGTATTTT. Residues: CASSLAGADTQYF.

CDR3 protein: CAWIGTGFSGANVLTF. CDR3 nucleotides: TGTGCCTGGATTGGGACAGGGTTCTCTGGGGCCAACGTCCTGACTTTC. This chain uses TRBV30 with TRBJ2-6, with 9 bases identical to TRBD1. Germline values: CDR1 GTSNPN, CDR2 SVGIG (reference sequence). J was trimmed by 0 bases and V by 4 bases; bases with no gene match: 4. CDR3 size: 16 residues.

The chain couples TRBV28 to TRBJ1-3; 9 bases align to TRBD1. The CDR3 contains 17 residues. V dropped 5 bases and J dropped 0; count of bases not matched to a gene: 8. Looked up from germline, CDR1 is MDHEN and CDR2 is SYDVKM. The CDR3 protein is CASSPGQGAFSGNTIYF. CDR3 in DNA: TGTGCCAGCAGTCCGGGACAGGGAGCTTTCTCTGGAAACACCATATATTTT.

The chain joins TRBV4-3 to TRBJ2-5, with D unclear. Germline-derived CDR1 and CDR2 are LGHNA and YSLEER. This CDR3 contains 14 residues. The V gene lost 0 bases and the J gene lost 5 bases, with 10 bases spanning the gap. CDR3 loop: CASSQDVLGETQYF. The CDR3, as DNA: TGCGCCAGCAGCCAAGATGTCCTAGGGGAGACCCAGTACTTC.

For this clone: A read error may produce the germline difference seen at one junction end. The rearrangement joins TRBV7-2 to TRBJ1-1; D call uncertain. The CDR3 spans 12 residues. CDR1 SGHTA and CDR2 FQGNSA come from the germline V gene. DNA of the CDR3: TGTGCCAGCAGCACCTCCTCGGGCAGAGGGATCTTT. Its protein is CASSTSSGRGIF.

This clone was observed a handful of times. The V gene is TRBV30, the J gene TRBJ2-6, with a weak D call TRBD1 (5 bases). The germline V gene has CDR1 GTSNPN and CDR2 SVGIG (reference sequence). The length of the CDR3 is 13 residues. The V end was cut by 7 bases, the J end by 0 bases, with 7 bases between. For the CDR3, the DNA is TGTGCCTTAGACAGCTCTGGGGCCAACGTCCTGACTTTC. Amino acid sequence: CALDSSGANVLTF.

The rearrangement uses TRBV28 and TRBJ2-5, with D unclear. This CDR3 is 13 amino acids long. The V and J ends lost 3 bases and 5 bases respectively, with 10 bases between them. The V gene's germline CDR1 is MDHEN and CDR2 SYDVKM. The CDR3 sequence: CASSLAVPETQYF. The CDR3 DNA is TGTGCCAGCAGTTTGGCAGTTCCGGAGACCCAGTACTTC.